This entry concerns a single T cell receptor (beta chain). The antigen remains undetermined. The sample originates from a study of T cells expressing NK-cell markers. Across the whole study: According to the study, TCR beta repertoires originated from sorted CD3+CD56+NKG2C+, CD3+CD56+NKG2C- and CD3+CD56-NKG2C+ T cells.

CDR3 length equals 17 residues. Germline V gives CDR1 SEHNR, CDR2 FQNEAQ (reference sequence). TCRdb reprocessed the 5' RACE reads and keeps a single row for each CDR3 protein, giving no DNA. The sample shows 400,000 to 500,000 distinct CDR3 sequences, and approximately 7% sits with its ten largest clones. Study-wide results and caveats: Dominant NKG2C+ clonotypes accounted for roughly 1.0-8% of CD8+ T cells in about 6 donors. A handful of donors likewise had their CD3+CD56-NKG2C+ fraction led by these clonotypes.

J is TRBJ2-1 and V is TRBV7-9; no DNA is available, so the TRBD2 call from TCRdb remains unchecked. Source material: blood T cells: a sorted CD56 or NKG2C T cell subset, CD4+ or CD8+ T cells, or bulk PBMC T cells (not recorded which). This clonotype was obtained from a woman between 18 and 75 years old in good health. The CDR3 is CASSPPEGGTSYNEQFF.